This entry features one T cell receptor (beta chain) sequence. Its target is not known. TCRdb called the 5' RACE reads again in MiXCR, with one record for every CDR3 protein. The repertoire consists of 300,000 or so distinct CDR3 sequences, with roughly 8% occurring once and the leading ten covering approximately 18%. The data are from a study of T cells after yellow fever vaccination. In the study overall: For low cell numbers, libraries were made with SMART-Seq v4 Ultra Low Input. General observations from the study: Relatively few clonotypes were ones that appeared in both CD4 and CD8 compartments. Among primary-vaccination clones, most reappeared after the booster, at roughly 95% for CD4 and more than 75% for CD8. FACS-sorted repertoires could contain abundant clonotypes contaminating from the bulk population.

This CDR3 comprises 14 residues. V trimming: 4 bases; J trimming: 10 bases; junction bases outside the gene matches: 9. Germline assignment: CDR1 MGHRA and CDR2 YSYEKL. V is TRBV4-1 and J is TRBJ2-1; 8 bases line up with TRBD2. Sequenced material: PBMCs, taken roughly seven weeks after the first yellow fever vaccination. The TCR comes from a man between 18 and 29 years old who received the YFV17D yellow fever vaccine. CDR3 nucleotide sequence: TGCGCCAGCAGCCCTACCGGGACTAGTCGCGAGCAGTTCTTC. Residues: CASSPTGTSREQFF.